This record concerns one T cell receptor beta chain sequence. These data belong to a study of T cells in Graves' hyperthyroidism and ophthalmopathy. From RNA transcripts, TCR beta CDR3 regions were amplified. First-round RT-PCR targeting the TCR CDR3 was performed with the HTBI primer set. TCRdb re-analysed the multiplex PCR reads in MiXCR, keeping a single row per CDR3 protein. The repertoire includes about 400,000 distinct CDR3 sequences, around a sixth of them detected once, and roughly 13% sits in the top ten. Sequencing used blood. The receptor was derived from a woman aged 18-35 years with Graves' hyperthyroidism.

The CDR3 sequence: CASSYDRRDTGELFF. CDR3 nucleotides: TGTGCCAGCAGTTACGACAGGAGGGACACCGGGGAGCTGTTTTTT. The chain employs TRBV6-2 or TRBV6-3 and TRBJ2-2, with D possibly being TRBD1 or TRBD2 (6 bases each). V lost 2 bases and J lost 3, with 10 bases in between. CDR3 length: 15 amino acids. Germline V gene sequence: CDR1 MNHEY, CDR2 SVGEGT.